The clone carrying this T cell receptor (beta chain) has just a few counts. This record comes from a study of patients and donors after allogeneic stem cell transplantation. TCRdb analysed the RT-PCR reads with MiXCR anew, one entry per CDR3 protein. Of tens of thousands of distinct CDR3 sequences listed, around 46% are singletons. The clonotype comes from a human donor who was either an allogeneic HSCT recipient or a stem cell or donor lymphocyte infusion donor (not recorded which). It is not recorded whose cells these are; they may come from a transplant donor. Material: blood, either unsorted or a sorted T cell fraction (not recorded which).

CDR3 protein: CASSQEIPGAGEKLFF. CDR3 DNA sequence: TGCGCCAGCAGCCAAGAAATCCCAGGGGCGGGGGAAAAACTGTTTTTT. The V gene is TRBV4-3, the J gene TRBJ1-4, with D perhaps matching TRBD1 (6 bases). V dropped 0 bases and J dropped 8 bases, with 16 bases sitting between them. Germline values: CDR1 LGHNA, CDR2 YSLEER. This CDR3 region has 16 residues.